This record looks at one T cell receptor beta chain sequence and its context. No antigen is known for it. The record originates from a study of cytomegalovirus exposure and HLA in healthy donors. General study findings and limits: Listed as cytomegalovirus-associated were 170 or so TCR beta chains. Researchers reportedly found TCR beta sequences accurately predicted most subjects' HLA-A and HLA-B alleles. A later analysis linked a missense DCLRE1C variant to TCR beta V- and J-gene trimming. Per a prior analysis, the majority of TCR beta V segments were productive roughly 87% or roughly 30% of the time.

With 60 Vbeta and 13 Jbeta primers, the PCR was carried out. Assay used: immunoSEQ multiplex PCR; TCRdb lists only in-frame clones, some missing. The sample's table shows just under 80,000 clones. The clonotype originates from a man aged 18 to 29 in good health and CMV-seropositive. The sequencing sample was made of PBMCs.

CDR3 in DNA: TGTGCCAGCAGTCCCCAGGGGCGATTGTATGGCTACACCTTC. Its protein is CASSPQGRLYGYTF. The chain employs TRBV27 and TRBJ1-2; D is perhaps TRBD1 (6 bases). Germline CDR1 reads MNHEY; CDR2 reads SMNVEV (reference sequence). The CDR3 has 14 amino acids. Trimming left V 5 bases short and J 5 bases short, with 15 bases between.